The present T cell receptor beta chain was sequenced within a study of shared clonotypes between healthy human individuals. Study conclusions and caveats: Generally, estimated richness proved larger in naive subsets than it did in memory subsets. With few donors, the genetic and exposure-history diversity represented was limited.

This table comes from immunoSEQ multiplex PCR, and its TCRdb copy is limited to in-frame clones, with some not included. The repertoire holds 2.3 million or so clones, with about 92% as singletons. The CDR3 totals 14 residues. The V end was cut by 5 bases, the J end by 3 bases, with 14 bases between. Germline CDR1 is SGHAT and CDR2 is FQNNGV. Comment on this clone: Its antigen is currently unknown.

A CD45RA+ naive subset and a CD45RA-negative memory subset were split from CD4+ cells. Sequencing input: naive CD4+ T cells from PBMCs. As to subset: CD45RA+ positively selected. The chain has TRBV11-2 and TRBJ2-7; D is possibly TRBD1 (5 bases). This receptor was taken from a man aged 18 to 30 in good health. Some clones in this sample may be carry-over from other donors' samples. CDR3 loop: CASSQRTSRYEQYF. CDR3 in DNA: TGTGCCAGCAGCCAACGGACAAGCCGCTACGAGCAGTACTTC.